These 29 T cell receptor beta chains came from one sample sequenced in a study of low-dose radiotherapy and immunotherapy resistance in tumors. Specified time point: after trial treatment. Treatment described: LDRT plus nivolumab, ipilimumab, low-dose cyclophosphamide and aspirin (RACIN trial). cDNA synthesis used a TRAV/TRBV-specific primer set for both chains. TCRs were amplified for roughly 20 PCR cycles with a constant-region primer and V-primer adapter. TCRdb re-analysed the reads in MiXCR, keeping a single row per CDR3 protein. The sample lists under 35,000 distinct CDR3 sequences, 45% to 50% occurring once. The sample consisted of PBMCs, taken after low-dose radiotherapy plus immunotherapy. The receptors were gathered from a male donor with gallbladder cancer.

This clonotype is medium-sized within its sample. This rearrangement joins TRBV14 to TRBJ2-5; D is possibly TRBD2 (6 bases). Germline V gene data show CDR1 as SGHDN and CDR2 as FVKESK. Trimming left V 1 base short and J 4 bases short, with 10 bases between. CDR3 length: 14 residues. In DNA, the CDR3 is TGTGCCAGCAGCCAAGGTAGCGGAAGAGAGACCCAGTACTTC. Translated: CASSQGSGRETQYF.

This chain links TRBV28 with TRBJ2-2, with TRBD2 identical over 7 bases. The germline gives CDR1 MDHEN, CDR2 SYDVKM. The CDR3 spans 15 residues. V was pared by 6 bases and J by 1 base, with 5 bases of the junction left unmatched. The CDR3 reads CASRTGGENTGELFF. CDR3 DNA sequence: TGTGCCAGCAGAACGGGGGGTGAGAACACCGGGGAGCTGTTTTTT.

With respect to this clonotype: One junction end disagrees with the germline gene, perhaps due to a read error. The chain links TRBV5-1 to TRBJ2-4; D ambiguous. Germline V gene sequence: CDR1 SGHRS, CDR2 YFSETQ. The CDR3 loop spans 13 amino acids. This chain's CDR3 is CASSLIENNIQYF. DNA of the CDR3: TGTGCCAGCAGCTTGATAGAAAACAACATTCAGTACTTC. The full variable domain, its missing parts supplied by reference TRBV5-1 and TRBJ2-4, is KAGVTQTPRYLIKTRGQQVTLSCSPISGHRSVSWYQQTPGQGLQFLFEYFSETQRNKGNFPGRFSGRQFSNSRSEMNVSTLELGDSALYLCASSLIENNIQYFGAGTRLSVL.

This clonotype was detected only once. The chain joins TRBV13 to TRBJ2-3, with D possibly being TRBD2 (5 bases). Trimming took off 5 bases at V and 2 bases at J, with 14 bases between the two ends. The CDR3 is made up of 15 amino acids. Germline lookup yields CDR1 PRHDT and CDR2 FYEKMQ (reference sequence). The CDR3: CASSLMGGLTDTQYF. CDR3 bases: TGTGCCAGCAGCCTCATGGGCGGGCTCACAGATACGCAGTATTTT.

This clonotype was picked up one time. This chain uses TRBV6-2 or TRBV6-3 with TRBJ2-1; 8 positions agree with TRBD1. The CDR3 is 14 amino acids. Germline lookup yields CDR1 MNHEY and CDR2 SVGEGT. The ends lost 4 bases at V and 4 bases at J; junction bases unmatched: 3. Here the CDR3 DNA reads TGTGCCAGCAGTTCAGGGGGCTTTTACAATGAGCAGTTCTTC. Residues: CASSSGGFYNEQFF.

Notes on this clonotype: This is likely an artifact of a read error, given a far larger clone one base away. This chain connects TRBV7-2 to TRBJ2-5; D is perhaps TRBD2 (6 bases). This CDR3 has 14 residues. The V end was cut by 5 bases, the J end by 11 bases, with 21 bases between. Germline CDR1 and CDR2: SGHTA and FQGNSA. The CDR3 region is CASSRGGILNEQYF. CDR3 DNA sequence: TGTGCCAGCAGCCGGGGAGGTATCCTCAATGAGCAGTACTTC. Looking up the rest from reference TRBV7-2 and TRBJ2-5 gives the full variable domain: GAGVSQSPSNKVTEKGKDVELRCDPISGHTALYWYRQSLGQGLEFLIYFQGNSAPDKSGLPSDRFSAERTGGSVSTLTIQRTQQEDSAVYLCASSRGGILNEQYFGPGTRLLVL.

The chain recombines TRBV5-1 with TRBJ1-2, with unresolved D. Germline V CDR1 and CDR2: SGHRS, YFSETQ. V shed 7 bases and J shed 0 bases, with 13 bases lying between them. The CDR3 loop spans 14 amino acids. Here the CDR3 reads CASAPAHSNYGYTF. The CDR3 bases are TGCGCCAGCGCCCCGGCGCACTCTAACTATGGCTACACCTTC.

As concerns this clonotype: The likely explanation is a read error, given a far larger clone one base away. The chain employs TRBV9 and TRBJ2-7; D is perhaps TRBD2 (6 bases). Germline assignment: CDR1 SGDLS and CDR2 YYNGEE. There are 15 residues in the CDR3. CDR3 DNA sequence: TGTGCCAGCAGCGTAGGAGTCGGGGGAGCCTATGAGCAGTACTTC. Amino acid sequence: CASSVGVGGAYEQYF. Based on the CDR3 plus reference TRBV9 and TRBJ2-7, the full variable domain is DSGVTQTPKHLITATGQRVTLRCSPRSGDLSVYWYQQSLDQGLQFLIQYYNGEERAKGNILERFSAQQFPDLHSELNLSSLELGDSALYFCASSVGVGGAYEQYFGPGTRLTVT.

This clonotype was detected many times. The CDR3 bases are TGTGCCAGTAGCGGGGGCAGCACAGATACGCAGTATTTT. Translation: CASSGGSTDTQYF. The V call is TRBV12-3 or TRBV12-4, the J call TRBJ2-3, with TRBD2 matching 9 bases. V was clipped by 9 bases and J by 0 bases; unmatched bases: 1. CDR3 size: 13 residues.

This clonotype was detected many times. The V call is TRBV6-6, the J call TRBJ1-2; 9 positions agree with TRBD1. The CDR3 is made up of 16 amino acids. V trimming: 2 bases; J trimming: 4 bases; junction bases outside the gene matches: 8. Germline V gene lookup returns CDR1 MNHNY and CDR2 SVGAGI (reference sequence). The DNA for the CDR3 is TGTGCCAGCAGTTACCTTTTAAGGGACAGGGCCTATGGCTACACCTTC. This gives the protein CASSYLLRDRAYGYTF.

The chain carries TRBV6-1 and TRBJ2-7; a weak D match, TRBD1 (5 bases). Per germline, CDR1 MNHNS and CDR2 SASEGT. CDR3 length: 13 residues. Trimming took 6 bases from V and 5 from J, leaving 14 bases between them. CDR3 in amino acids: CASRAGLSNEQYF. The CDR3 DNA reads as TGTGCCAGCAGGGCAGGGTTGTCCAACGAGCAGTACTTC.

This sequence joins TRBV4-3 and TRBJ1-2; D unclear. The germline CDR1 and CDR2 sequences are LGHNA and YSLEER. Between the trimmed V and J ends, which lost 1 base and 0 bases, there was a span of 9 bases. CDR3 length equals 15 residues. Here the CDR3 DNA reads TGCGCCAGCAGCCAAGGGTCGGGGACTAACTATGGCTACACCTTC. It specifies CASSQGSGTNYGYTF.

The table lists this clonotype with a count of one. The chain carries TRBV12-3 or TRBV12-4 and TRBJ2-1, with D possibly TRBD1 on 5 matching bases. V dropped 5 bases and J dropped 6 bases, with 14 bases sitting between them. This CDR3 has 14 residues. The CDR3 bases are TGTGCCAGCAGTCTCCGGACAAGAGGCAATGAGCAGTTCTTC. As protein: CASSLRTRGNEQFF.

In regard to this clonotype: Only one base separates this from a far larger clonotype, so it likely reflects a read error. The CDR3 sequence: CASSGGLAGNNEQFF. In nucleotides, the CDR3 is TGCGCCAGCAGTGGGGGACTAGCGGGAAACAATGAGCAGTTCTTC. This chain uses TRBV6-1 with TRBJ2-1; 13 positions match TRBD2. Germline CDR1 MNHNS, CDR2 SASEGT. The CDR3 is 15 amino acids.

The chain uses TRBV20-1 and TRBJ2-2, with D hard to call. The CDR3 is made up of 12 amino acids. Germline lookup yields CDR1 DFQATT and CDR2 SNEGSKA (reference sequence). V lost 7 bases to trimming and J lost 7 bases, with 13 bases between them. CDR3 amino acids: CSVTDPGGELFF. CDR3 sequence (DNA): TGCAGTGTTACGGACCCCGGCGGGGAGCTGTTTTTT.

This chain joins TRBV28 and TRBJ1-2, with D tentatively TRBD1 (6 bases). This CDR3 contains 17 residues. Trimming cost V 5 bases and J 6 bases, with 25 bases left between them. From germline, CDR1 is MDHEN and CDR2 SYDVKM. CDR3: CASSGWGGGKTLDGYTF. The CDR3 DNA follows: TGTGCCAGCAGTGGCTGGGGGGGCGGAAAGACTTTGGATGGCTACACCTTC.

This clonotype has more than one count but fewer than ten. This rearrangement joins TRBV28 to TRBJ1-5; D is unclear. V was pared by 5 bases and J by 0 bases, with 17 bases between. This CDR3 is 17 amino acids long. The germline CDR1 and CDR2 sequences are MDHEN and SYDVKM. CDR3 region: CASSTSWGAYSNQPQHF. The CDR3 DNA reads as TGTGCCAGCAGTACCTCGTGGGGAGCTTATAGCAATCAGCCCCAGCATTTT. The complete variable domain, with remaining parts taken from reference TRBV28 and TRBJ1-5, reads DVKVTQSSRYLVKRTGEKVFLECVQDMDHENMFWYRQDPGLGLRLIYFSYDVKMKEKGDIPEGYSVSREKKERFSLILESASTNQTSMYLCASSTSWGAYSNQPQHFGDGTRLSIL.

The V gene is TRBV18, the J gene TRBJ2-1; 7 positions agree with TRBD2. CDR1 and CDR2 from the germline V gene are KGHSH and LQKENI. The CDR3 contains 16 residues. J gave up 4 bases and V 5 bases, and 11 bases lay outside the gene matches. The CDR3 is CASSDPIAGTYNEQFF. The CDR3, as DNA: TGTGCCAGCTCAGACCCTATAGCGGGTACGTACAATGAGCAGTTCTTC.

This clonotype was counted many times. The V gene is TRBV12-3 or TRBV12-4, the J gene TRBJ2-3, with 12 bases lining up with TRBD1. Trimming took 6 bases from V and 5 from J; bases not matched to a gene: 9. This CDR3 has 16 residues. For the CDR3, the DNA is TGTGCCAGCAGATCTCCGGGACAGGGGGCTTTAGATACGCAGTATTTT. Translation: CASRSPGQGALDTQYF.

The chain couples TRBV29-1 to TRBJ2-1; 12 nucleotides match TRBD2. Germline-derived CDR1 and CDR2 are SQVTM and ANQGSEA. This CDR3 has 15 amino acids. The J segment lost 6 bases and the V segment lost 4 bases, leaving 7 bases of the junction unmatched. The CDR3 nucleotides are TGCAGCGTTGCCCCGGGACTAGCGGGCATCAATGAGCAGTTCTTC. Its protein product is CSVAPGLAGINEQFF.

This clonotype was seen ten or more times. This sequence joins TRBV18 and TRBJ1-4; 8 bases are shared with TRBD1. J lost 12 bases, V lost 3 bases, and 9 bases had no gene match. The CDR3 runs to 14 residues. Per the germline V gene, CDR1 is KGHSH and CDR2 is LQKENI. The CDR3 spells CASSPGADRVELFF. In DNA, the CDR3 is TGTGCCAGCTCACCGGGAGCGGACAGGGTGGAACTGTTTTTT.

This clonotype has only one observation. The rearrangement joins TRBV15 to TRBJ2-3, with D perhaps matching TRBD1 or TRBD2 (5 bases each). The CDR3 consists of 15 residues. Germline values: CDR1 LNHNV, CDR2 YYDKDF (reference sequence). The germline V and J ends were trimmed by 3 bases and 4 bases, with 14 bases remaining between them. The CDR3 sequence: CATSSQLGVPDTQYF. Written as DNA, the CDR3 is TGTGCCACCAGCAGTCAGCTGGGGGTCCCAGATACGCAGTATTTT.

This clonotype was recorded at least ten times. The genes are TRBV20-1 and TRBJ2-3, with D perhaps matching TRBD1 (5 bases). The CDR3 contains 15 residues. Germline V CDR1 and CDR2: DFQATT, SNEGSKA (reference sequence). V lost 6 bases and J 2 bases, leaving 18 bases between the germline ends. The DNA for the CDR3 is TGCAGTGCAAACCAGGGTGTTGGGCACACAGATACGCAGTATTTT. It encodes CSANQGVGHTDTQYF.

The sample holds a few counts of this clonotype. CDR3 sequence: CASSLEASSSTDTQYF. For the CDR3, the DNA is TGCGCCAGCAGCTTGGAGGCTAGCAGTAGCACAGATACGCAGTATTTT. This sequence joins TRBV5-1 and TRBJ2-3; D is perhaps TRBD2 (5 bases). CDR3 length: 16 residues. The germline V and J ends were trimmed by 0 bases and 0 bases, with 11 bases remaining between them. The germline V gene has CDR1 SGHRS and CDR2 YFSETQ.

This clonotype occurred many times. The J gene is TRBJ2-7, the V gene TRBV29-1, with D perhaps TRBD2 (5 bases). The CDR3 consists of 12 residues. The germline V gene has CDR1 SQVTM and CDR2 ANQGSEA. V was clipped by 7 bases and J by 5 bases, with 15 bases between them. For the CDR3, the DNA is TGCAGCGCCCGCCCGGGCGGGCACGAGCAGTACTTC. Its protein product is CSARPGGHEQYF.

This clonotype appeared a single time. The chain employs TRBV6-6 and TRBJ2-4; D perhaps matches TRBD1 (6 bases). Looked up from germline, CDR1 is MNHNY and CDR2 is SVGAGI (reference sequence). This CDR3 contains 17 residues. Trimming took off 0 bases at V and 6 bases at J, with 18 bases between the two ends. The CDR3 loop is CASSYSRPQGRGNIQYF. The CDR3 DNA follows: TGTGCCAGCAGTTACTCGAGGCCACAGGGCCGCGGAAACATTCAGTACTTC.

V usage is TRBV5-1 and J usage is TRBJ1-3; D perhaps matches TRBD1 (5 bases). The CDR3 sequence is 16 residues long. CDR1 and CDR2 (germline): SGHRS, YFSETQ. V was pared by 4 bases and J by 0 bases, with 14 bases between. Here the CDR3 reads CASSRGDWVSGNTIYF. In DNA, the CDR3 is TGCGCCAGCAGCCGCGGGGACTGGGTCTCTGGAAACACCATATATTTT. Full variable domain (missing parts from reference TRBV5-1 and TRBJ1-3): KAGVTQTPRYLIKTRGQQVTLSCSPISGHRSVSWYQQTPGQGLQFLFEYFSETQRNKGNFPGRFSGRQFSNSRSEMNVSTLELGDSALYLCASSRGDWVSGNTIYFGEGSWLTVV.

This clonotype is medium-sized in the sample. The chain couples TRBV5-1 to TRBJ2-7; TRBD1 matches at 8 bases. CDR1 and CDR2 (germline): SGHRS, YFSETQ. The CDR3 length is 15 residues. The V gene end was trimmed by 0 bases and the J gene end by 7 bases; junction bases not matched to a gene: 9. The CDR3 nucleotides are TGCGCCAGCAGCTTGGGTTCCAGGGGGCAAGGGGAGCAGTACTTC. It is translated as CASSLGSRGQGEQYF. Looking up the rest from reference TRBV5-1 and TRBJ2-7 gives the full variable domain: KAGVTQTPRYLIKTRGQQVTLSCSPISGHRSVSWYQQTPGQGLQFLFEYFSETQRNKGNFPGRFSGRQFSNSRSEMNVSTLELGDSALYLCASSLGSRGQGEQYFGPGTRLTVT.

V is TRBV9 and J is TRBJ2-4; 14 bases fit TRBD2. J lost 7 bases, V lost 0 bases, and 0 bases had no gene match. CDR1 is SGDLS, CDR2 YYNGEE, per germline. This CDR3 contains 15 residues. CDR3: CASSVGLAGGNIQYF. Here the CDR3 DNA reads TGTGCCAGCAGCGTAGGACTAGCGGGAGGGAACATTCAGTACTTC.